The rows below give T cell receptor beta chains drawn from one sample of a study of CD4 T cells in relation to SARS-CoV-2 and coronaviruses. For these TCRs, the target antigens are not known. The table came from immunoSEQ multiplex PCR; TCRdb's copy has only in-frame clones and leaves some out. The sample contains around 30,000 clones, about four fifths of which appear only once. Sequenced input: memory CD4+ T cells from PBMCs, cultured in vitro. Receptors originate from an adult with COVID-19. The CDR3 runs from the conserved cysteine through the conserved F or W. D genes are given only for firm matches. Clone size is not always given. Where it is, it says once, few, many or a class for expanded clones.

>-|-|TRBJ2-3|TRBV19|14
TGTGCCAGTAGTATAGCGGGAGTAACAGATACGCAGTATTTT
CASSIAGVTDTQYF
>TRBD2|-|TRBJ2-3|TRBV4-3|16
TGCGCCAGCAGCCAAGCGAGCGGGAGTGGTACAGATACGCAGTATTTT
CASSQASGSGTDTQYF
>-|-|TRBJ1-2|TRBV5-4|15
TGTGCCAGCAGCCCTATGATCCTGGGGAACTATGGCTACACCTTC
CASSPMILGNYGYTF
>-|-|TRBJ2-7|TRBV6-5|15
TGTGCCAGCAGTTACGGGCCGGGACGAGACTACGAGCAGTACTTC
CASSYGPGRDYEQYF
>TRBD2|-|TRBJ2-2|TRBV7-2|16
TGTGCCAGCAGCTTTTTGTCTAGCGGGAACACCGGGGAGCTGTTTTTT
CASSFLSSGNTGELFF
>-|-|TRBJ2-7|TRBV2|12
TGTGCCAGCAGTGAACCGCCCTACGAGCAGTACTTC
CASSEPPYEQYF
>-|-|TRBJ2-5|TRBV5-1|13
TGCGCCAGCAGCTTGACAGTTATCGGGACCCAGTACTTC
CASSLTVIGTQYF
>-|-|TRBJ2-5|TRBV25-1|14
TGTGCCAGCAGTGAATATGGCGGGATATGGACCCAGTACTTC
CASSEYGGIWTQYF
>TRBD1|-|TRBJ2-3|TRBV5-1|17
TGCGCCAGCAGCTTGGGCCCGACAGGGTCTAGCACAGATACGCAGTATTTT
CASSLGPTGSSTDTQYF
>-|few|TRBJ1-6|TRBV27|15
TGTGCCAGCAGTTTGGCCCGGGAAGCGAATTCACCCCTCCACTTT
CASSLAREANSPLHF
>TRBD2|-|TRBJ2-3|TRBV27|13
TGTGCCAGCACCAGGGCGGGAGTCGATACGCAGTATTTT
CASTRAGVDTQYF
>TRBD1|-|TRBJ1-2|TRBV7-2|14
TGTGCCAGCAGCTCGGGACAGGGAGACTATGGCTACACCTTC
CASSSGQGDYGYTF
>-|-|TRBJ1-6|TRBV7-9|15
TGTGCCAGCAGCTTGACGACAGCTATCAATTCACCCCTCCACTTT
CASSLTTAINSPLHF
>-|few|TRBJ2-1|TRBV7-8|18
TGTGCCAGCAGCTTTAACAACTGGCGGCGGAGGGGGTCCAATGAGCAGTTCTTC
CASSFNNWRRRGSNEQFF
>-|-|TRBJ2-2|TRBV30|12
TGTGCCTGGGGATCGGGGACCGGGGAGCTGTTTTTT
CAWGSGTGELFF
>-|-|TRBJ2-3|TRBV19|18
TGTGCCAGTAGTCCACAATCCGGGACGGAGAAATTAACAGATACGCAGTATTTT
CASSPQSGTEKLTDTQYF
>TRBD2|-|TRBJ2-7|TRBV9|14
TGTGCCAGCAGCGTTGGACTAGCAAGCCTCGAGCAGTACTTC
CASSVGLASLEQYF
>-|-|TRBJ1-2|TRBV2|12
TGTGCCAGCAGTCCGATTCTCTATGGCTACACCTTC
CASSPILYGYTF
>TRBD1|-|TRBJ2-4|TRBV7-2|14
TGTGCCAGCAGCTTAGGACAGGGGGCGGACATTCAGTACTTC
CASSLGQGADIQYF
>TRBD2|-|TRBJ2-3|TRBV6-1|15
TGTGCCAGCAGTGAATTGAGGGGAGGGCCAGATACGCAGTATTTT
CASSELRGGPDTQYF